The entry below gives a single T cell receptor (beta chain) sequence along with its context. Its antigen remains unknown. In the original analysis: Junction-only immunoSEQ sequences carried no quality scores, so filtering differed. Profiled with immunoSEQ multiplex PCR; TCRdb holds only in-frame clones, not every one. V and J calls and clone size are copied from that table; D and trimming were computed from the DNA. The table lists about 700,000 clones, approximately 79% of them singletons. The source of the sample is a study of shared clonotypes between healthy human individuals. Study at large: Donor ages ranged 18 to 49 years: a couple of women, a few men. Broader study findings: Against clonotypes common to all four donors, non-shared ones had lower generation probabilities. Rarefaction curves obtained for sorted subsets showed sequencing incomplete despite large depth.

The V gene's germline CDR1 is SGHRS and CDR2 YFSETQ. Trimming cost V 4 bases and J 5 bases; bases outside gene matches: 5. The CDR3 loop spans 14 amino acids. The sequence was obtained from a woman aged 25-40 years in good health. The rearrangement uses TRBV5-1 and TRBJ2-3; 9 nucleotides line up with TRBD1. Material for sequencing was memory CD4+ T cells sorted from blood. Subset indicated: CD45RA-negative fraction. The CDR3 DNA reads TGCGCCAGCAGCCAACAGGGGGCTGAAGATACGCAGTATTTT. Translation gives CASSQQGAEDTQYF.